This passage covers 13 T cell receptor beta chains from one sample sequenced in a study of T cell repertoires in ileal Crohn's disease. Described time point: inflamed ileum from the surgical specimen. Method: immunoSEQ multiplex PCR; TCRdb's copy keeps in-frame clones and lacks some. The table records over 15,000 clones, about 92% of them present only once. Sequencing was performed on ileal tissue. The source of these receptors is an adult with Crohn's disease.

The V gene is TRBV4-2, the J gene TRBJ2-3, with 7 bases fitting TRBD1. The germline CDR1 and CDR2 sequences are LGHNA and YNFKEQ. Losses at the gene ends were 1 base for V and 2 bases for J; bases not matched to a gene: 3. CDR3 size: 15 residues. In DNA, the CDR3 is TGTGCCAGCAGCCAAGTACAGGGGTTCACAGATACGCAGTATTTT. Amino acids: CASSQVQGFTDTQYF.

The chain couples TRBV5-4 to TRBJ1-2; 9 nucleotides line up with TRBD1. The V gene's germline CDR1 is SGHNT and CDR2 YYREEE (reference sequence). With 2 bases clipped from V and 7 bases from J, the junction kept 6 bases outside the gene matches. The CDR3 is 14 amino acids. CDR3 in DNA: TGTGCCAGCAGCTTACAGGGGGCGCGAGGTGGCTACACCTTC. It codes for CASSLQGARGGYTF.

This clone has just a few counts. This rearrangement joins TRBV18 to TRBJ1-5; D is perhaps TRBD1 (6 bases). Looked up from germline, CDR1 is KGHSH and CDR2 is LQKENI. The CDR3 covers 16 residues. V gave up 0 bases and J gave up 4 bases, with 13 bases separating them. Written as DNA, the CDR3 is TGTGCCAGCTCACCACCAAACGGACAGAGTAATCAGCCCCAGCATTTT. This codes for CASSPPNGQSNQPQHF.

In its sample, this clone was seen once. The chain couples TRBV7-2 to TRBJ2-7; the D is unclear. The CDR3 covers 12 residues. Trimming left V 3 bases short and J 3 bases short, with 6 bases between. The germline CDR1 and CDR2 sequences are SGHTA and FQGNSA. DNA for the CDR3: TGTGCCAGCAGCTTGTCAGGCTACGAGCAGTACTTC. Amino acid sequence: CASSLSGYEQYF.

The rearrangement links TRBV5-8 to TRBJ1-2, with 7 bases fitting TRBD1. After removal of 8 bases from V and 3 bases from J, the junction contained 13 bases not matched to a gene. This CDR3 comprises 15 residues. Germline assignment: CDR1 SGHTS and CDR2 YDEGEE. The CDR3 reads CARVDRVEQDYGYTF. The DNA for the CDR3 is TGTGCCAGAGTAGACAGGGTGGAACAGGACTATGGCTACACCTTC.

The chain recombines TRBV7-8 with TRBJ1-1; possibly TRBD1 for D (6 bases). This CDR3 has 16 residues. Germline V gene data show CDR1 as SGHVS and CDR2 as FQNEAQ. V lost 5 bases to trimming and J lost 2 bases, with 18 bases between them. The CDR3 loop is CASSPVGGTVNTEAFF. The CDR3, as DNA: TGTGCCAGCAGCCCTGTGGGGGGCACAGTTAACACTGAAGCTTTCTTT.

The V gene is TRBV19, the J gene TRBJ2-2; D uncertain. The V end lost 6 bases, the J end lost 5 bases, and 10 bases lay between the germline ends. The germline V gene has CDR1 LNHDA and CDR2 SQIVND (reference sequence). The CDR3 has 13 residues. The CDR3 reads CASRMDGTGELFF. In DNA form, the CDR3 reads TGTGCCAGTAGGATGGATGGTACCGGGGAGCTGTTTTTT. Full variable domain (rest looked up from reference TRBV19 and TRBJ2-2): DGGITQSPKYLFRKEGQNVTLSCEQNLNHDAMYWYRQDPGQGLRLIYYSQIVNDFQKGDIAEGYSVSREKKESFPLTVTSAQKNPTAFYLCASRMDGTGELFFGEGSRLTVL.

The rearrangement uses TRBV6-4 and TRBJ2-1; D is tentatively TRBD1 or TRBD2 (5 bases each). Germline V gene sequence: CDR1 MRHNA, CDR2 SNTAGT. The V gene lost 0 bases and the J gene lost 0 bases, with 9 bases spanning the gap. The CDR3 length is 16 residues. The DNA of the CDR3 is TGTGCCAGCAGTGACTCTCCAGGGAGCTCCTACAATGAGCAGTTCTTC. Protein: CASSDSPGSSYNEQFF.

The V and J genes are TRBV6-5 and TRBJ2-7; weak D call: TRBD1 (5 bases). Trimming took off 6 bases at V and 3 bases at J, with 12 bases between the two ends. Germline V lookup: CDR1 MNHEY, CDR2 SVGAGI. The CDR3 has 13 residues. CDR3 sequence: CASSPQEFYEQYF. The CDR3 region has the DNA TGTGCCAGCAGCCCACAGGAATTCTACGAGCAGTACTTC.

This clone came up a few times. The CDR3 DNA sequence: TGTGCCAGCTCACCTGACTCGCGGGGGGTCAAAAACATTCAGTACTTC. This encodes CASSPDSRGVKNIQYF. The chain has TRBV18 and TRBJ2-4; 8 nucleotides align to TRBD2. CDR3 length: 16 amino acids. Germline-derived CDR1 and CDR2 are KGHSH and LQKENI. With V trimmed by 3 bases and J by 3 bases, 7 bases remained unmatched.

This chain connects TRBV4-3 to TRBJ2-3; 8 bases map to TRBD2. This CDR3 is built from 17 residues. The V gene end was trimmed by 0 bases and the J gene end by 5 bases; junction bases not matched to a gene: 10. Germline CDR1 reads LGHNA; CDR2 reads YSLEER. For the CDR3, the DNA is TGCGCCAGCAGCCAAGATCTCGGGGCGGGGGGATTAGATACGCAGTATTTT. This translates into CASSQDLGAGGLDTQYF.

This clone was counted a single time. The chain recombines TRBV14 with TRBJ2-5, with a possible D match to TRBD1 (5 bases). In germline, CDR1 is SGHDN, CDR2 FVKESK. The ends were cut back, 7 bases at V and 1 base at J, with 10 bases in the middle. The length of the CDR3 is 13 residues. The CDR3, as DNA: TGTGCCAGCAATAGGGGCAGCCAAGAGACCCAGTACTTC. It specifies CASNRGSQETQYF.

V gene TRBV6-1 combines with J gene TRBJ2-5; 9 bases fit TRBD2. This CDR3 spans 13 amino acids. After removal of 4 bases from V and 5 bases from J, the junction contained 2 bases not matched to a gene. Germline CDR1 is MNHNS and CDR2 is SASEGT. The CDR3 coding sequence is TGTGCCAGCAGTGGCGGGGGGGCTGAGACCCAGTACTTC. It encodes CASSGGGAETQYF.